These 4 T cell receptor beta chains share one sample of origin, sequenced in a study of cytomegalovirus exposure and HLA in healthy donors. The PCR was carried out with 60 Vbeta primers and 13 Jbeta primers. Assay: immunoSEQ multiplex PCR; the TCRdb copy retains only in-frame clones and omits some. Seen here are approximately 100,000 clones, approximately 80% observed once, and the top ten hold roughly 5.4%. The sequencing sample was made of PBMCs. All receptors derive from a woman between 18 and 29 years old in good health and CMV-seropositive.

The V gene is TRBV2, the J gene TRBJ2-2; D may be TRBD2 (6 bases). This CDR3 contains 14 residues. Trimming shortened V by 7 bases and J by 2 bases, and 11 bases separated the two germline ends. Germline V gene sequence: CDR1 SNHLY, CDR2 FYNNEI. Here the CDR3 DNA reads TGTGCCAGCAAAGGGACTTATAACACCGGGGAGCTGTTTTTT. Its translation: CASKGTYNTGELFF. The full variable domain, rest sourced from reference TRBV2 and TRBJ2-2, is EPEVTQTPSHQVTQMGQEVILRCVPISNHLYFYWYRQILGQKVEFLVSFYNNEISEKSEIFDDQFSVERPDGSNFTLKIRSTKLEDSAMYFCASKGTYNTGELFFGEGSRLTVL.

The chain has TRBV10-3 and TRBJ1-4; 9 nucleotides align to TRBD1. Germline V gives CDR1 ENHRY, CDR2 SYGVKD. After removal of 6 bases from V and 7 bases from J, the junction contained 6 bases not matched to a gene. The CDR3 extends over 14 amino acids. CDR3 region: CAISLTDRGEKLFF. CDR3 sequence (DNA): TGTGCCATCAGCTTAACGGACAGGGGTGAAAAACTGTTTTTT.

CDR3 residues: CASSLGQGTEKLFF. CDR3 DNA: TGCGCCAGCAGCTTGGGCCAGGGGACCGAAAAACTGTTTTTT. The chain employs TRBV5-1 and TRBJ1-4; tentative D call: TRBD1 (6 bases). The CDR3 sequence is 14 residues long. Germline V gene data show CDR1 as SGHRS and CDR2 as YFSETQ. Trimming left V 0 bases short and J 8 bases short, with 11 bases between.

The rearrangement uses TRBV6-1 and TRBJ2-5, with TRBD1 identical over 7 bases. The CDR3 extends over 18 amino acids. V lost 4 bases and J lost 2; bases outside the gene matches: 16. CDR1 is MNHNS, CDR2 SASEGT, per germline. The CDR3 is CASSAFPPGQSQQETQYF. For the CDR3, the DNA is TGTGCCAGCAGTGCATTCCCCCCGGGACAGAGTCAGCAAGAGACCCAGTACTTC.